A selection of T cell receptor beta chains follows, all from one sample in a study of somatic mutations in cytotoxic T cells in rheumatoid arthritis. The assay was immunoSEQ multiplex PCR, and TCRdb's table has in-frame clones only and misses some. The sample lists fewer than 20,000 clones, about four fifths occurring once. The source material was CD8+ T cells sorted from blood. The receptors derive from an adult with rheumatoid arthritis. CDR3s include the opening cysteine and the closing phenylalanine or tryptophan. The D gene is left open where the match is weak. Clone size, where shown, is once, few, many, or a class for clones that have expanded.

j_gene,abundance,d_gene,v_gene,CDR3aa,CDR3nt
TRBJ2-2,few,TRBD2,TRBV9,CASSVAPGLAEATGELFF,TGTGCCAGCAGCGTAGCTCCGGGACTAGCGGAAGCGACCGGGGAGCTGTTTTTT
TRBJ1-4,NA,NA,TRBV5-6,CASSLLVGAMGEEKLFF,TGTGCCAGCAGCTTGTTGGTGGGGGCGATGGGTGAGGAAAAACTGTTTTTT
TRBJ2-7,few,NA,TRBV18,CASSPGPQADEQYF,TGTGCCAGCTCACCCGGACCTCAGGCGGACGAGCAGTACTTC
TRBJ1-2,NA,NA,TRBV7-2,CASSLRNQGPLTF,TGTGCCAGCAGCTTACGGAACCAGGGTCCTCTCACCTTC
TRBJ1-1,once,NA,TRBV7-6,CASSWNTDTEAFF,TGTGCCAGCAGCTGGAATACGGACACTGAAGCTTTCTTT
TRBJ1-4,few,NA,TRBV4-2,CASSHAAGDEKLFF,TGTGCCAGCAGCCACGCCGCTGGGGATGAAAAACTGTTTTTT
TRBJ1-4,once,TRBD1,TRBV5-1,CASSPGQGGEKLFF,TGCGCCAGCAGCCCGGGACAGGGGGGAGAAAAACTGTTTTTT
TRBJ1-1,NA,NA,TRBV18,CASSPPAGDHTEAFF,TGTGCCAGCTCACCACCGGCAGGAGACCACACTGAAGCTTTCTTT
TRBJ2-3,NA,NA,TRBV7-2,CASSPATLGGDTQYF,TGTGCCAGCAGCCCGGCCACGTTGGGGGGAGATACGCAGTATTTT
TRBJ1-4,few,NA,TRBV7-9,CASSLTGPDGANEKLFF,TGTGCCAGCAGCTTGACGGGACCCGACGGAGCTAATGAAAAACTGTTTTTT
TRBJ2-3,NA,TRBD2,TRBV2,CASPNLDSGRTDTQYF,TGTGCCAGCCCAAACCTGGATAGCGGGAGAACAGATACGCAGTATTTT
TRBJ2-3,NA,NA,TRBV2,CASRDGIARARTDTQYF,TGTGCCAGCAGAGACGGGATTGCGCGGGCTCGCACAGATACGCAGTATTTT
TRBJ1-3,NA,NA,TRBV19,CASTRRPPVDRGNTIYF,TGTGCCAGTACCCGAAGGCCCCCAGTTGATCGGGGAAACACCATATATTTT
TRBJ2-7,NA,NA,TRBV30,CAWSGDLREQYF,TGTGCCTGGAGTGGGGACCTTAGGGAGCAGTACTTC
TRBJ1-6,few,NA,TRBV5-4,CASSLEGLTNSPLHF,TGTGCCAGCAGCTTGGAAGGTCTTACTAATTCACCCCTCCACTTT
TRBJ2-5,NA,TRBD2,TRBV7-2,CASSLSVLAGGQGETQYF,TGTGCCAGCAGCTTATCGGTCTTAGCGGGAGGGCAGGGAGAGACCCAGTACTTC
TRBJ1-2,NA,NA,TRBV7-9,CASSLGRAGYTF,TGTGCCAGCAGCTTAGGCCGGGCTGGCTACACCTTC
TRBJ1-1,NA,NA,TRBV2,CASSETENTEAFF,TGTGCCAGCAGTGAGACAGAGAACACTGAAGCTTTCTTT
TRBJ1-3,NA,NA,TRBV18,CASSPPLQYYWNTIYF,TGTGCCAGCTCACCCCCCTTGCAGTATTATTGGAACACCATATATTTT
TRBJ2-7,NA,NA,TRBV21-1,CASTSRGQGPSYEQYF,TGTGCCAGCACCTCCAGGGGGCAGGGACCCTCCTACGAGCAGTACTTC
TRBJ2-3,NA,NA,TRBV30,CAWGRPRDTQYF,TGTGCCTGGGGACGGCCTAGAGATACGCAGTATTTT
TRBJ2-3,NA,NA,TRBV6-5,CASVGALDTQYF,TGTGCCAGCGTCGGGGCTCTCGATACGCAGTATTTT
TRBJ1-4,NA,TRBD1,TRBV30,CALGQGAQGATNEKLFF,TGTGCCTTGGGACAGGGGGCGCAGGGTGCAACTAATGAAAAACTGTTTTTT
TRBJ1-5,NA,NA,TRBV7-2,CASSLTGSHQPQHF,TGTGCCAGCAGCCTAACAGGTTCGCATCAGCCCCAGCATTTT
TRBJ2-2,NA,TRBD1,TRBV2,CASTRTGGTGELFF,TGTGCCAGCACCCGGACAGGGGGGACCGGGGAGCTGTTTTTT
TRBJ2-5,once,TRBD2,TRBV4-1,CASSGGEETQYF,TGCGCCAGCAGCGGGGGGGAAGAGACCCAGTACTTC
TRBJ2-7,once,TRBD2,TRBV27,CASSFRGVYYEQYF,TGTGCCAGCAGTTTCCGGGGGGTCTACTACGAGCAGTACTTC
TRBJ2-7,NA,NA,TRBV30,CAWSVIDYEQYF,TGTGCCTGGAGTGTGATCGATTACGAGCAGTACTTC
TRBJ2-7,once,NA,TRBV2,CASSEGRLSSSYEQYF,TGTGCCAGCAGTGAGGGACGTCTTAGTTCTTCCTACGAGCAGTACTTC
TRBJ2-2,NA,NA,TRBV9,CASSSASGELFF,TGTGCCAGCAGCAGCGCCTCCGGGGAGCTGTTTTTT
TRBJ2-7,NA,TRBD2,TRBV19,CASSMGGSGAYEQYF,TGTGCCAGTAGTATGGGCGGGAGCGGGGCCTACGAGCAGTACTTC
TRBJ2-1,NA,NA,TRBV19,CASSIRQYNEQFF,TGTGCCAGTAGTATAAGACAGTACAATGAGCAGTTCTTC
TRBJ1-1,NA,NA,TRBV9,CASSAGGSEAFF,TGTGCCAGCAGCGCGGGGGGTTCTGAAGCTTTCTTT
TRBJ1-2,NA,NA,TRBV13,CASSLYGRDYGYTF,TGTGCCAGCAGCTTATACGGGAGGGACTATGGCTACACCTTC
TRBJ2-1,NA,NA,TRBV30,CACTARGSYNEQFF,TGTGCCTGCACTGCCCGCGGCTCCTACAATGAGCAGTTCTTC
TRBJ2-6,NA,TRBD1,TRBV11-3,CASRPGQGSSGANVLTF,TGTGCCAGCAGACCGGGACAGGGCTCCTCTGGGGCCAACGTCCTGACTTTC
TRBJ1-4,once,TRBD1,TRBV23-1,CASNTGTGKGVDEKLFF,TGCGCCAGCAACACCGGGACAGGGAAGGGTGTTGATGAAAAACTGTTTTTT
TRBJ2-7,NA,NA,TRBV11-2,CASSLEHTGVDEQYF,TGTGCCAGCAGCTTAGAGCACACGGGGGTGGACGAGCAGTACTTC
TRBJ2-2,NA,TRBD2,TRBV7-7,CASSFETSGLNTGELFF,TGTGCCAGCAGCTTTGAGACTAGCGGGCTGAACACCGGGGAGCTGTTTTTT
TRBJ1-3,NA,TRBD1,TRBV27,CASKRDRAEGNTIYF,TGTGCCAGCAAAAGGGACAGGGCTGAGGGAAACACCATATATTTT
TRBJ2-7,few,NA,TRBV30,CAWSGTSREQYF,TGTGCCTGGAGTGGGACTTCCCGCGAGCAGTACTTC
TRBJ2-1,NA,NA,TRBV15,CATSSALARRFF,TGTGCCACCAGCAGCGCTCTAGCGCGGAGGTTCTTC
TRBJ1-1,NA,NA,TRBV29-1,CSAYDSPTEAFF,TGCAGCGCTTACGACAGTCCCACTGAAGCTTTCTTT
TRBJ2-1,NA,TRBD1,TRBV4-1,CASSLGTGGLGEQFF,TGCGCCAGCAGCCTCGGGACAGGGGGGTTGGGTGAGCAGTTCTTC
TRBJ2-7,NA,NA,TRBV2,CASYVQGHEQYF,TGTGCCAGCTATGTCCAGGGCCACGAGCAGTACTTC
TRBJ1-2,few,NA,TRBV4-1,CASSQGPYGYTF,TGCGCCAGCAGCCAAGGTCCCTATGGCTACACCTTC
TRBJ1-2,NA,NA,TRBV5-6,CASSAGGGTGNYGYTF,TGTGCCAGCAGCGCCGGTGGGGGCACTGGTAACTATGGCTACACCTTC
TRBJ1-2,NA,NA,TRBV19,CASSIRAEEGYTF,TGTGCCAGTAGTATCAGGGCCGAGGAGGGCTACACCTTC
TRBJ2-3,once,NA,TRBV7-8,CASSKTTDTQYF,TGTGCCAGCAGTAAGACCACAGATACGCAGTATTTT
TRBJ1-1,NA,NA,TRBV6-1,CASSGRGYTEAFF,TGTGCCAGCAGTGGCCGGGGTTACACTGAAGCTTTCTTT
TRBJ2-7,NA,TRBD2,TRBV6-6,CASRKEAGAYEQYF,TGTGCCAGCAGAAAAGAGGCGGGGGCCTACGAGCAGTACTTC